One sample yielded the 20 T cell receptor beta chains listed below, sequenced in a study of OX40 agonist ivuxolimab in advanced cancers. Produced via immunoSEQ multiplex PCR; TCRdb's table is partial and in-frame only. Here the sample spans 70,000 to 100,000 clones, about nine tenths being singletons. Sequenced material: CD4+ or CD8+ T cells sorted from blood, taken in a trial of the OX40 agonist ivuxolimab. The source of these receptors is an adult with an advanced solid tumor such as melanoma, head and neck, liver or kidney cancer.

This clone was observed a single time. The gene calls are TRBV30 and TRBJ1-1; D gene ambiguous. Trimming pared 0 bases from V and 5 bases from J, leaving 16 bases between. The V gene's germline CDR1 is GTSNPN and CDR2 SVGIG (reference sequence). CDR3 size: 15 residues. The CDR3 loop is CAWSVLGSSGTEAFF. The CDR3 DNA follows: TGTGCCTGGAGTGTACTTGGATCCTCGGGGACTGAAGCTTTCTTT.

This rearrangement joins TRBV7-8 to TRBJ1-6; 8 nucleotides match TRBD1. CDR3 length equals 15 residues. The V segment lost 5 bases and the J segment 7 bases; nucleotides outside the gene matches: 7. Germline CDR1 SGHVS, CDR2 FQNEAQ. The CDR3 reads CASSPQGVPNSPLHF. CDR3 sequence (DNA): TGTGCCAGCAGCCCACAGGGGGTCCCGAATTCACCCCTCCACTTT.

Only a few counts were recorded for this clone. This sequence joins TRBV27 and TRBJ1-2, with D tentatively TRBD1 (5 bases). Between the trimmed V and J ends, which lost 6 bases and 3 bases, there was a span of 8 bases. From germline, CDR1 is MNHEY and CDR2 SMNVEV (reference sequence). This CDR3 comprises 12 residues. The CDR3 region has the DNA TGTGCCAGCAGGACAGACTACTATGGCTACACCTTC. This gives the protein CASRTDYYGYTF.

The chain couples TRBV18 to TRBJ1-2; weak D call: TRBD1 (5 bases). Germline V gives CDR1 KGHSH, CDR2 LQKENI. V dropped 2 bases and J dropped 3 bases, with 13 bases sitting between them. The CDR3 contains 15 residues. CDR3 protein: CASSPGQGFDYGYTF. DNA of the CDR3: TGTGCCAGCTCACCAGGGCAGGGTTTCGACTATGGCTACACCTTC. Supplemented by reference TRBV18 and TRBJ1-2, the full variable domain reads NAGVMQNPRHLVRRRGQEARLRCSPMKGHSHVYWYRQLPEEGLKFMVYLQKENIIDESGMPKERFSAEFPKEGPSILRIQQVVRGDSAAYFCASSPGQGFDYGYTFGSGTRLTVV.

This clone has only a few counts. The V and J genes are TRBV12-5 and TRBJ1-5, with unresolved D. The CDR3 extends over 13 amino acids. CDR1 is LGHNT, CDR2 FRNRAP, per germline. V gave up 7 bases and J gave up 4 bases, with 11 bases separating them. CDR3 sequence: CASASDGNQPQHF. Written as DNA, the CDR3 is TGTGCTAGTGCCTCGGACGGGAATCAGCCCCAGCATTTT. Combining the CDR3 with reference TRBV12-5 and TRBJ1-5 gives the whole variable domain DARVTQTPRHKVTEMGQEVTMRCQPILGHNTVFWYRQTMMQGLELLAYFRNRAPLDDSGMPKDRFSAEMPDATLATLKIQPSEPRDSAVYFCASASDGNQPQHFGDGTRLSIL.

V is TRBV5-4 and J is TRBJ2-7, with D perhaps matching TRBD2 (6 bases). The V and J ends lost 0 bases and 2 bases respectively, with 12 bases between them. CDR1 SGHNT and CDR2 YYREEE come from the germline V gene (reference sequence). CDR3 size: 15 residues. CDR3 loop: CASSLVPSGAYEQYF. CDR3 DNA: TGTGCCAGCAGCTTGGTTCCCTCGGGGGCCTACGAGCAGTACTTC.

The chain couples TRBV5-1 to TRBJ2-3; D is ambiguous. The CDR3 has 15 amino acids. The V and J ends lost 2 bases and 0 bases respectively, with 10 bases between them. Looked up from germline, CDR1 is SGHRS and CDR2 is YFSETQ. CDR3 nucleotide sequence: TGCGCCAGCAGCTTCTCACGGTCAAGCACAGATACGCAGTATTTT. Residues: CASSFSRSSTDTQYF.

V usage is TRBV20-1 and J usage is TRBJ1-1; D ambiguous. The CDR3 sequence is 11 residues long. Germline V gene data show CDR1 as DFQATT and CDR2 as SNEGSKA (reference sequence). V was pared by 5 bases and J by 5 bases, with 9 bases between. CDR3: CSAPGWTEAFF. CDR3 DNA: TGCAGTGCTCCCGGGTGGACTGAAGCTTTCTTT.

CDR3 bases: TGTGCCAGCAGCTTCATGGTGTGGGAGGACCTAGGAACTGAAGCTTTCTTT. It codes for CASSFMVWEDLGTEAFF. The chain combines TRBV5-8 with TRBJ1-1; no clear D. The V gene's germline CDR1 is SGHTS and CDR2 YDEGEE. The V and J ends lost 2 bases and 5 bases respectively, with 22 bases between them. The CDR3 is 17 amino acids. The variable domain in full, with the rest retrieved from reference TRBV5-8 and TRBJ1-1, is EAGVTQSPTHLIKTRGQQATLRCSPISGHTSVYWYQQALGLGLQFLLWYDEGEERNRGNFPPRFSGRQFPNYSSELNVNALELEDSALYLCASSFMVWEDLGTEAFFGQGTRLTVV.

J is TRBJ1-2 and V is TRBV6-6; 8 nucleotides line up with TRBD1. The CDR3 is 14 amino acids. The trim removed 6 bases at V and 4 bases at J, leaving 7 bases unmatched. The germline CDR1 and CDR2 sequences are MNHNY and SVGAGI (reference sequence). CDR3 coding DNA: TGTGCCAGCAGGAAACCGGGACAGGCCTATGGCTACACCTTC. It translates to CASRKPGQAYGYTF.

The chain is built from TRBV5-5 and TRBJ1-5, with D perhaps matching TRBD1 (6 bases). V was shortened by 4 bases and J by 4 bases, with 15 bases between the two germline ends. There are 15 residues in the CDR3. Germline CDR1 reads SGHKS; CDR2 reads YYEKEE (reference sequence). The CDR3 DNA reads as TGTGCCAGCAGCCCCTCGGACAGCCCTAATCAGCCCCAGCATTTT. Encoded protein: CASSPSDSPNQPQHF.

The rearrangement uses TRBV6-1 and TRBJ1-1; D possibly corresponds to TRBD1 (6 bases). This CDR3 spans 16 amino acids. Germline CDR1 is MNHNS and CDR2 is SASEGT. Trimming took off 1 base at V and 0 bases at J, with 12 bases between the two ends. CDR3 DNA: TGTGCCAGCAGTGAAGATTGGGGGCCTCTGAACACTGAAGCTTTCTTT. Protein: CASSEDWGPLNTEAFF.

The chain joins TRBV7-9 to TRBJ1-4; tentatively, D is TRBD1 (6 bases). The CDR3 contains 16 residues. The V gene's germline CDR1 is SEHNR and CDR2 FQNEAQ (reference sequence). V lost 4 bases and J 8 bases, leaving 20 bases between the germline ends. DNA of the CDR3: TGTGCCAGCAGCTCACATACAGGGCGGGGGAAGGAAAAACTGTTTTTT. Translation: CASSSHTGRGKEKLFF.

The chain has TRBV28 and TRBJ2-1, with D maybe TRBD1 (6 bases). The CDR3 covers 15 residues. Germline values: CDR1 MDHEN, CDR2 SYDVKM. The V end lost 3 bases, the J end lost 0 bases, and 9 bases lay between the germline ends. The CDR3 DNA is TGTGCCAGCAGTTTCTTGGGGGCCTCCTACAATGAGCAGTTCTTC. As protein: CASSFLGASYNEQFF.

CDR3 protein: CASSLMYADTQYF. The CDR3 DNA reads TGTGCCAGCAGCTTAATGTATGCAGATACGCAGTATTTT. V and J are TRBV11-3 and TRBJ2-3; D gene ambiguous. This CDR3 spans 13 amino acids. The germline V and J ends were trimmed by 2 bases and 4 bases, with 7 bases remaining between them. Germline V lookup: CDR1 SGHNT, CDR2 YENEEA.

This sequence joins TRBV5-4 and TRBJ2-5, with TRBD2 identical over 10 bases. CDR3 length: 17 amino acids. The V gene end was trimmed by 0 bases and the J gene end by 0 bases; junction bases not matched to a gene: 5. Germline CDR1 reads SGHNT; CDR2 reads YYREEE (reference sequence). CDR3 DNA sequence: TGTGCCAGCAGCTTGGGACTAGCGGGCGGGCACCAAGAGACCCAGTACTTC. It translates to CASSLGLAGGHQETQYF.

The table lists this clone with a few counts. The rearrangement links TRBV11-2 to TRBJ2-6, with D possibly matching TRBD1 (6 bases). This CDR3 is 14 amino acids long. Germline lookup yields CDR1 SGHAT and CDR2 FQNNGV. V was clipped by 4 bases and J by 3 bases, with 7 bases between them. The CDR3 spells CASSYRVGANVLTF. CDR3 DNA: TGTGCCAGCAGCTACAGGGTTGGGGCCAACGTCCTGACTTTC.

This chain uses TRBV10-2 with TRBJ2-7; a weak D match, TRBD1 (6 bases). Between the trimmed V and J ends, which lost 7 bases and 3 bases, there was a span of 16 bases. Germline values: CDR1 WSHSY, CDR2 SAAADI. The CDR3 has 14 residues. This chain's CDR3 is CASNPPTQGYEQYF. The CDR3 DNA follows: TGCGCCAGCAATCCCCCCACACAGGGCTACGAGCAGTACTTC.

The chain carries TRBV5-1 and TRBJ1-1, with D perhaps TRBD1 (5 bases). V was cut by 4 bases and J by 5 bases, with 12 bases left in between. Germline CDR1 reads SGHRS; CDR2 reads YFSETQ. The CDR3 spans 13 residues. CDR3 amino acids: CASSAQGGTEAFF. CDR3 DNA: TGCGCCAGCAGCGCCCAGGGTGGGACTGAAGCTTTCTTT.

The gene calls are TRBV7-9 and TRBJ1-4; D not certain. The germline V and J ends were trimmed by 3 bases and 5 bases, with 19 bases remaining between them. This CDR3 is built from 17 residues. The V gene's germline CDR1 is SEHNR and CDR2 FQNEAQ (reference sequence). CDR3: CASSFLSPGDSNEKLFF. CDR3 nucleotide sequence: TGTGCCAGCAGCTTCCTATCCCCCGGGGATTCAAATGAAAAACTGTTTTTT.